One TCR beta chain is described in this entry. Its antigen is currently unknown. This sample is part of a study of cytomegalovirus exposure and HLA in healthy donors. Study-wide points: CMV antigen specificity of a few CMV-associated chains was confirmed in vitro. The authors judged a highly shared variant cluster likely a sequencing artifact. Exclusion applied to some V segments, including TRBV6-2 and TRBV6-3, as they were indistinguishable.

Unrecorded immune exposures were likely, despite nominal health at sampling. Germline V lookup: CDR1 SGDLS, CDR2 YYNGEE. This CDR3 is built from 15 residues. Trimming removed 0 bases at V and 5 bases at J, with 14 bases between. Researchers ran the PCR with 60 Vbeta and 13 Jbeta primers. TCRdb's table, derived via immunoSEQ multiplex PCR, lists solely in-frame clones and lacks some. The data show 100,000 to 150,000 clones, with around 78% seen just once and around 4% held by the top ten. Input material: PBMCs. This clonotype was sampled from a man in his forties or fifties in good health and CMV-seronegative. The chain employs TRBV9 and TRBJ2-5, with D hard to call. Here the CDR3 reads CASSVGSLPEETQYF. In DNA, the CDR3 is TGTGCCAGCAGCGTAGGTAGTTTGCCTGAGGAGACCCAGTACTTC.